This T cell receptor beta chain is drawn from a study of blood T cell repertoires in COVID-19. About the research overall: Collection of acute and convalescent COVID-19 samples took place in the United States, Italy and Spain. T cells, B-cell-depleted T cells, or PBMCs provided the cDNA or gDNA that served as material.

Per the germline V gene, CDR1 is SEHNR and CDR2 is FQNEAQ (reference sequence). The V and J ends lost 5 bases and 4 bases respectively, with 14 bases between them. The CDR3 has 14 amino acids. How the authors handled the data: Amplification of reference gene primers was used by the study to estimate nucleated cell counts. Profiling relied on immunoSEQ multiplex PCR, and the TCRdb table lists in-frame clones only, not all of them. That table supplies the V and J calls and clone size; D and trimming were determined from the DNA. Among roughly 110,000 clones, around 88% were seen once, and the ten largest hold 6.5% to 7%.

The sequenced sample consisted of peripheral blood. This clonotype was obtained from a man aged 45-60 years with active or convalescent COVID-19. This sequence joins TRBV7-9 and TRBJ1-1; D not resolved. The chain's CDR3 is CASSPRFGVTEAFF. CDR3 nucleotide sequence: TGTGCCAGCAGCCCCCGGTTCGGGGTCACTGAAGCTTTCTTT.